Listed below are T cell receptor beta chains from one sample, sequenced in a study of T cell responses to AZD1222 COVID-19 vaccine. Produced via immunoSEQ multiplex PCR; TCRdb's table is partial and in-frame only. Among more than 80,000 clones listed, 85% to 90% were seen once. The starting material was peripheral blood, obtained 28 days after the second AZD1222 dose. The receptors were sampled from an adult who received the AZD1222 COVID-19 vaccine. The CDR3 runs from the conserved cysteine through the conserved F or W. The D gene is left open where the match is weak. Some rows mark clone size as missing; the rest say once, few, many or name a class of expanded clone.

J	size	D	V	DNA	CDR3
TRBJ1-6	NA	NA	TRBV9	TGTGCCAGCAGCGTAGACGGTCTGGGATCACCCCTCCACTTT	CASSVDGLGSPLHF
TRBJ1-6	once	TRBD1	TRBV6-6	TGTGCCAGCAGTCTCGGACAGGGCTATAATTCACCCCTCCACTTT	CASSLGQGYNSPLHF
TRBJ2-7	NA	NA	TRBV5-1	TGCGCCAGCAGCTTGGCCCGATCTGTTAGCTCCTACGAGCAGTACTTC	CASSLARSVSSYEQYF
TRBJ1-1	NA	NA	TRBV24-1	TGTGCCACCAGTGATACCGTGGACAGTATGAACACTGAAGCTTTCTTT	CATSDTVDSMNTEAFF
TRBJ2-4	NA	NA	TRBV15	TGTGCCACCAGCAGAGACGCCAGGGGGGTAAACATTCAGTACTTC	CATSRDARGVNIQYF
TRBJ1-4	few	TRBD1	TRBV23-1	TGCGCCAGCAGTCAACTTACGGGACAGGTATCAAGAAAGAAGGATGAAAAACTGTTTTTT	CASSQLTGQVSRKKDEKLFF
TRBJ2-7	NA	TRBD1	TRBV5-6	TGTGCCAGCAGCTTGGCGGGACAGACCTACGAGCAGTACTTC	CASSLAGQTYEQYF
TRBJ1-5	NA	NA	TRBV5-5	TGTGCCAGCAGCTTTTCGGGCTATGGGCAGCCCCAGCATTTT	CASSFSGYGQPQHF
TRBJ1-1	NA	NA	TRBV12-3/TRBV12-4	TGTGCCAGCACTAACGCCAACACTGAAGCTTTCTTT	CASTNANTEAFF
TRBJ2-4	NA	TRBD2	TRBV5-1	TGCGCCAGCAGCCTAAATCCGGGACTAGCGGAAAACATTCAGTACTTC	CASSLNPGLAENIQYF